This is a list of T cell receptor beta chains from one sample in a study of blood T cell repertoires in COVID-19. Sequencing used immunoSEQ multiplex PCR; TCRdb keeps in-frame clones, though not all of them. The table shows tens of thousands of clones, with around four fifths occurring only once. The sample taken for sequencing was peripheral blood. These receptors all come from a man aged 45-65 years with active COVID-19. CDR3s include the opening cysteine and the closing phenylalanine or tryptophan. A D gene is named only where the DNA matches it firmly. Not all rows give a size; the values are once, few, many and, for expanded clones, a class.

V gene	D gene	J gene	clone size	CDR3 length	CDR3 DNA	CDR3 protein
TRBV27	TRBD1	TRBJ2-7	NA	13	TGTGCCAGCAGTTTATCGGACAGGGTCGAGCAGTACTTC	CASSLSDRVEQYF
TRBV5-1	TRBD1	TRBJ2-7	NA	14	TGCGCCAGCAGCACCGGACAGGGAAGTTACGAGCAGTACTTC	CASSTGQGSYEQYF
TRBV7-9	TRBD1	TRBJ1-4	NA	15	TGTGCCAGCAGCTTGTCAGGGGGCTTGAGTGAAAAACTGTTTTTT	CASSLSGGLSEKLFF
TRBV29-1	TRBD2	TRBJ2-1	NA	13	TGCAGCGCCCCGGGAGGGCTAGGTAATGAGCAGTTCTTC	CSAPGGLGNEQFF
TRBV6-4	NA	TRBJ1-3	once	16	TGTGCCAGCAGTGACTTCTTGGGGCTGTCTGGAAACACCATATATTTT	CASSDFLGLSGNTIYF
TRBV7-9	NA	TRBJ1-2	NA	13	TGTGCCAGCAGTCTAAGTGTGAACTATGGCTACACCTTC	CASSLSVNYGYTF
TRBV5-1	NA	TRBJ2-2	NA	16	TGCGCCAGCAGCTTGGGTGTAGCGGTGAACACCGGGGAGCTGTTTTTT	CASSLGVAVNTGELFF
TRBV24-1	TRBD2	TRBJ2-5	NA	16	TGTGCCACCAGTGAGGTAGCGGGGGGATCCGGGGAGACCCAGTACTTC	CATSEVAGGSGETQYF
TRBV11-2	NA	TRBJ2-2	NA	15	TGTGCCAGCAGCCCAGGAGGAGGGAACACCGGGGAGCTGTTTTTT	CASSPGGGNTGELFF
TRBV18	TRBD1	TRBJ1-6	once	17	TGTGCCAGCTCACCGGTAGCTACAGGGGGATATAATTCACCCCTCCACTTT	CASSPVATGGYNSPLHF
TRBV13	TRBD2	TRBJ2-3	NA	13	TGTGCCAGCAGACTAGCGATCGCAGATACGCAGTATTTT	CASRLAIADTQYF
TRBV10-3	NA	TRBJ2-7	NA	13	TGTGCCAAAACAGGAGTCGCACAATACGAGCAGTACTTC	CAKTGVAQYEQYF
TRBV2	NA	TRBJ2-3	NA	16	TGTGCCAGCAGTGAAAGGTCTCCGGGTAGCACAGATACGCAGTATTTT	CASSERSPGSTDTQYF
TRBV7-7	NA	TRBJ2-1	NA	13	TGTGCTAGCAGCTTAGAGGCGGGCAATGAGCAGTTCTTC	CASSLEAGNEQFF
TRBV6-1	NA	TRBJ2-2	NA	14	TGTGCCAGCAGACTGCTAGCTAACACCGGGGAGCTGTTTTTT	CASRLLANTGELFF
TRBV7-2	NA	TRBJ2-7	NA	15	TGTGCCAGCAGCTTAGGGGCCAGGGGAAAGTACGAGCAGTACTTC	CASSLGARGKYEQYF
TRBV27	TRBD1	TRBJ1-2	NA	15	TGTGCCAGCAGTTTATTAGGACAGGGCTCGTATGGCTACACCTTC	CASSLLGQGSYGYTF
TRBV4-3	TRBD2	TRBJ2-3	NA	16	TGCGCCAGCAGCCCTAGCGGTGGGCACGGCACAGATACGCAGTATTTT	CASSPSGGHGTDTQYF
TRBV6-2/TRBV6-3	TRBD1	TRBJ2-1	NA	16	TGTGCCAGCAGTTACTCTGACAGGGGGTCCTACAATGAGCAGTTCTTC	CASSYSDRGSYNEQFF
TRBV10-3	TRBD1	TRBJ2-1	few	12	TGTGCCATCAGTGGGACAGGGGAAGAGCAGTTCTTC	CAISGTGEEQFF
TRBV28	NA	TRBJ1-2	NA	15	TGTGCCAGCAGTTTATGGGAACAGGGCGACTATGGCTACACCTTC	CASSLWEQGDYGYTF
TRBV7-2	TRBD2	TRBJ2-3	NA	14	TGTGCCAGCAGCTTAGTCGGGGGGAGGGATACGCAGTATTTT	CASSLVGGRDTQYF
TRBV5-3	NA	TRBJ2-5	NA	14	TGTGCCAGAACCCCGTTGCGTCTCCAAGAGACCCAGTACTTC	CARTPLRLQETQYF
TRBV6-4	NA	TRBJ1-1	NA	14	TGTGCCAGCAGGCCAAGAGGCTTGAACACTGAAGCTTTCTTT	CASRPRGLNTEAFF
TRBV20-1	NA	TRBJ2-2	NA	16	TGCAGTGCTAGTCCCGCCGGGACATCGAACACCGGGGAGCTGTTTTTT	CSASPAGTSNTGELFF
TRBV18	NA	TRBJ1-6	NA	15	TGTGCCAGCTCACCCCGTACAGGGCCGGATTCACCCCTCCACTTT	CASSPRTGPDSPLHF
TRBV18	NA	TRBJ1-1	NA	14	TGTGCCAGCTCACCGCGGGGCAGGAACACTGAAGCTTTCTTT	CASSPRGRNTEAFF
TRBV25-1	NA	TRBJ2-2	NA	16	TGTGCCAGCAGTGAAGCGGCAGGGGGGTACACCGGGGAGCTGTTTTTT	CASSEAAGGYTGELFF
TRBV24-1	TRBD1	TRBJ2-1	once	17	TGTGCCACCAGTGATTCTGCGGGACAGGGCCCTTACAATGAGCAGTTCTTC	CATSDSAGQGPYNEQFF
TRBV7-9	NA	TRBJ1-6	NA	13	TGTGCCAGCAGACCAGGGGCAGGATCACCCCTCCACTTT	CASRPGAGSPLHF
TRBV5-1	NA	TRBJ2-2	NA	16	TGCGCCAGCAGCTTGGTTGGGAGCGGTCTCACCGGGGAGCTGTTTTTT	CASSLVGSGLTGELFF
TRBV4-2	TRBD1	TRBJ1-4	NA	14	TGTGCCAGCAGTAGGACAGGCTTAGACGAAAAACTGTTTTTT	CASSRTGLDEKLFF
TRBV15	TRBD1	TRBJ2-3	NA	15	TGTGCCACCACCGGGACAGGGGTTAGGGCAGATACGCAGTATTTT	CATTGTGVRADTQYF
TRBV27	TRBD2	TRBJ2-5	NA	14	TGTGCCAGCATACCGGGTCTAGCGGGGGAGACCCAGTACTTC	CASIPGLAGETQYF
TRBV29-1	NA	TRBJ1-1	few	13	TGCAGCGTTGTCAGGTCGACGGGGACTGAAGCTTTCTTT	CSVVRSTGTEAFF
TRBV5-6	NA	TRBJ2-6	NA	14	TGTGCCATTTCCAGCCGGGGGACGGCCAACGTCCTGACTTTC	CAISSRGTANVLTF
TRBV6-5	NA	TRBJ2-7	NA	13	TGTGCCAGCAGCCAAGCGGCAGGCAACGAGCAGTACTTC	CASSQAAGNEQYF
TRBV28	NA	TRBJ2-5	NA	14	TGTGCCAGCACCCCCAATGGGGCTGGTGAGACCCAGTACTTC	CASTPNGAGETQYF
TRBV15	TRBD1	TRBJ2-3	few	15	TGTGCCACCAGCAAGGGACAGGTTTTAACAGATACGCAGTATTTT	CATSKGQVLTDTQYF
TRBV4-2	TRBD2	TRBJ2-3	once	17	TGTGCCAGCAGCCAAAGCCGAGGAATAGCGGGGTGGGATACGCAGTATTTT	CASSQSRGIAGWDTQYF
TRBV13	TRBD2	TRBJ2-7	NA	17	TGTGCCAGCAGCTCCAGATCTAGCGGGGCACCCTCCTACGAGCAGTACTTC	CASSSRSSGAPSYEQYF